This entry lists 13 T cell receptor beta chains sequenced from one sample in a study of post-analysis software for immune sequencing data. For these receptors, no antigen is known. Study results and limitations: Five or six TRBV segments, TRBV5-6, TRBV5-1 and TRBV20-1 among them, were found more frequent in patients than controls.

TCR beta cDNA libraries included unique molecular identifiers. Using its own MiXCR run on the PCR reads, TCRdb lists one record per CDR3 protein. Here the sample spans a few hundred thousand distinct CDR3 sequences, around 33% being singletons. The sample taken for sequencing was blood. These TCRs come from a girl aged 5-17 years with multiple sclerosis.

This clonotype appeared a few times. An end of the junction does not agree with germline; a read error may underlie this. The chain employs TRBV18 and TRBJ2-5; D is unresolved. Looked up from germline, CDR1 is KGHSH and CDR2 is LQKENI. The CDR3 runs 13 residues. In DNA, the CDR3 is TGTGCCAGCTCGCCACAGTTCCAAGAGACCCAGTACTTC. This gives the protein CASSPQFQETQYF.

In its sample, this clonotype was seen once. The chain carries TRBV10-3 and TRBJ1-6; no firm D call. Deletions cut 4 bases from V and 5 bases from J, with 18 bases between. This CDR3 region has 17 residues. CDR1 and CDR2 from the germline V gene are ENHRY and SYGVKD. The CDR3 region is CAISAAAGYSNNSPLHF. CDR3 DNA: TGTGCCATCAGTGCGGCGGCGGGCTACTCTAATAATTCACCCCTCCACTTT.

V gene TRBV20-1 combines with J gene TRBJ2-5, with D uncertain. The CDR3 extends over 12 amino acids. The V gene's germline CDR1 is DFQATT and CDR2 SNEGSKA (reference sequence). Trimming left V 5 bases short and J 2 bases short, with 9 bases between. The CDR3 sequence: CSAATTQETQYF. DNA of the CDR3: TGCAGTGCTGCCACTACACAAGAGACCCAGTACTTC.

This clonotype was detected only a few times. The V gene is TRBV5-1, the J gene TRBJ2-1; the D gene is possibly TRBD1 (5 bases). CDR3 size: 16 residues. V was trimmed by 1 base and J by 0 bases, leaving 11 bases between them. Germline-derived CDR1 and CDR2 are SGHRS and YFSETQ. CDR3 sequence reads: CASSLIRGYSYNEQFF. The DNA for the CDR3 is TGCGCCAGCAGCTTGATTAGGGGATACTCCTACAATGAGCAGTTCTTC.

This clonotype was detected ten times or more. As DNA, the CDR3 is TGTGCCAGCAGCCTCGGACTAGCGGGGGGGCTTAGGGATGAGCAGTTCTTC. Translated, it gives CASSLGLAGGLRDEQFF. The chain joins TRBV7-3 to TRBJ2-1; 15 nucleotides line up with TRBD2. V dropped 5 bases and J dropped 8; count of bases not matched to a gene: 10. Per the germline V gene, CDR1 is SGHTA and CDR2 is FQGTGA. The CDR3 is 17 amino acids.

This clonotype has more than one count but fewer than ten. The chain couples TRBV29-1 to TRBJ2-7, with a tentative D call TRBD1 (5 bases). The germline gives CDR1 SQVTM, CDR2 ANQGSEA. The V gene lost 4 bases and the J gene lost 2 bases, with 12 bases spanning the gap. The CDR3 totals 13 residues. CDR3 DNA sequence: TGCAGCGTTGTTATACAGGCAGCCTACGAGCAGTACTTC. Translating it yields CSVVIQAAYEQYF.

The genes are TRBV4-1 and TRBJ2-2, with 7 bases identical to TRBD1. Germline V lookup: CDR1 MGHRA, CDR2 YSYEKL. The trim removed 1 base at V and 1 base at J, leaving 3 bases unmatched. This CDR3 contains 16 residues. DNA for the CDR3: TGCGCCAGCAGCCAAGGTCCAGGGGGGAACACCGGGGAGCTGTTTTTT. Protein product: CASSQGPGGNTGELFF.

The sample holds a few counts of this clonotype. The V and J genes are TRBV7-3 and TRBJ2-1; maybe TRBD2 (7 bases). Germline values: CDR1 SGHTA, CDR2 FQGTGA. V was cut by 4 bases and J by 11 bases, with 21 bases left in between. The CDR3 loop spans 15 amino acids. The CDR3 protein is CASSSFLGEGGKQFF. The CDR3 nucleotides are TGTGCCAGCAGCTCCTTTCTGGGCGAGGGGGGGAAGCAGTTCTTC.

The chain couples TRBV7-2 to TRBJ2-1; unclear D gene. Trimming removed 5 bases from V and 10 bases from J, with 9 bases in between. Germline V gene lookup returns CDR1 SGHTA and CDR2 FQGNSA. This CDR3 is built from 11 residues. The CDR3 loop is CASSLRWEQFF. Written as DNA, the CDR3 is TGTGCCAGCAGCCTTAGATGGGAGCAGTTCTTC.

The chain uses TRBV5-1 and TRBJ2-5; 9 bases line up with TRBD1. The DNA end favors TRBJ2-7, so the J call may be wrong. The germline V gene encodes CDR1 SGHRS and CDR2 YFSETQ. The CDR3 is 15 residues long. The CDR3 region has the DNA TGCGCCAGCAGCTTGGCCCTGGACAGGGGAGACGAGCAGTACTTC. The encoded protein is CASSLALDRGDEQYF.

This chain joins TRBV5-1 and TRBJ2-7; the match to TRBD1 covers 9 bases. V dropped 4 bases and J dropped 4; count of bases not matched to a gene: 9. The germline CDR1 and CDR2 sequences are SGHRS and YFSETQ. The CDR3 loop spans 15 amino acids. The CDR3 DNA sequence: TGCGCCAGCAGCACAACTGGACAGGGGATTTACGAGCAGTACTTC. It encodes CASSTTGQGIYEQYF. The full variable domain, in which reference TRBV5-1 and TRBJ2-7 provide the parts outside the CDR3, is KAGVTQTPRYLIKTRGQQVTLSCSPISGHRSVSWYQQTPGQGLQFLFEYFSETQRNKGNFPGRFSGRQFSNSRSEMNVSTLELGDSALYLCASSTTGQGIYEQYFGPGTRLTVT.

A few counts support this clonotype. CDR3 region: CASSHLLGGAGNEQFF. In nucleotides, the CDR3 is TGCGCCAGCAGCCATCTTCTAGGGGGGGCCGGGAATGAGCAGTTCTTC. The chain combines TRBV4-1 with TRBJ2-1, with a tentative D call TRBD2 (7 bases). This CDR3 comprises 16 residues. The germline V gene has CDR1 MGHRA and CDR2 YSYEKL. The V gene lost 3 bases and the J gene lost 7 bases, with 19 bases spanning the gap.

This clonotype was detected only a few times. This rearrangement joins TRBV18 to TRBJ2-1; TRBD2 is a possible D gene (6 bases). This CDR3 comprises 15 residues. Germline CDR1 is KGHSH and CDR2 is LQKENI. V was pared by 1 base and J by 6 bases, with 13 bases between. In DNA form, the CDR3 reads TGTGCCAGCTCACCACAGAGAGGGGAGGTCAATGAGCAGTTCTTC. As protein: CASSPQRGEVNEQFF. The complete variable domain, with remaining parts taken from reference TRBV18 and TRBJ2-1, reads NAGVMQNPRHLVRRRGQEARLRCSPMKGHSHVYWYRQLPEEGLKFMVYLQKENIIDESGMPKERFSAEFPKEGPSILRIQQVVRGDSAAYFCASSPQRGEVNEQFFGPGTRLTVL.